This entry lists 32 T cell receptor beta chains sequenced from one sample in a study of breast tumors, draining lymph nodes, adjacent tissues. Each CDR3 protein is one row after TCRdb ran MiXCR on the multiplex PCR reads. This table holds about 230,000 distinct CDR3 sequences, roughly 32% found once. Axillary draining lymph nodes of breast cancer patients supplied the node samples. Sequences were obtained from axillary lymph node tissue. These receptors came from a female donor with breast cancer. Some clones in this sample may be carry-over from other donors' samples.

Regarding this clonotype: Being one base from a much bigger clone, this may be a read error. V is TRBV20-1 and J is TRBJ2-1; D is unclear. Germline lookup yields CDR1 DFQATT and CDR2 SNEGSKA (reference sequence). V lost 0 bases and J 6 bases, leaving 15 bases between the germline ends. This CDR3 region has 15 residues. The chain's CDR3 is CSARDPRSQTNEQFF. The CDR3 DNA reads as TGCAGTGCTAGAGATCCGAGATCCCAAACCAATGAGCAGTTCTTC.

This CDR3 reads CASPPTGSAQPQHF. CDR3 nucleotide sequence: TGTGCTAGCCCTCCTACAGGGTCGGCTCAGCCCCAGCATTTT. The chain has TRBV12-5 and TRBJ1-5; D may be TRBD1 (6 bases). The CDR3 length is 14 residues. V was trimmed by 9 bases and J by 6 bases, leaving 18 bases between them. Germline V gene data show CDR1 as LGHNT and CDR2 as FRNRAP.

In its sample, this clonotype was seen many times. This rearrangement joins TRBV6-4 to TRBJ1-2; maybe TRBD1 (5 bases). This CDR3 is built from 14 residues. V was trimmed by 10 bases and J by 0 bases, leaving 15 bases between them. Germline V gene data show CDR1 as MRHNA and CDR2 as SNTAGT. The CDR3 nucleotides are TGTGCCACCCTCAAGGACACCGCTAACTATGGCTACACCTTC. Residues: CATLKDTANYGYTF.

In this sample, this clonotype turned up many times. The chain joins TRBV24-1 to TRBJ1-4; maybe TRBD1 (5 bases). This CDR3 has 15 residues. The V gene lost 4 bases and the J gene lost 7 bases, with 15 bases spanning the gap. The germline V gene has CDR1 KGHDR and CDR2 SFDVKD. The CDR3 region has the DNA TGTGCCACCAGTGACCCCGGGACCGGTGGTGAAAAACTGTTTTTT. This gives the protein CATSDPGTGGEKLFF.

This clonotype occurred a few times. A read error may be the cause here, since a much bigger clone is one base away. The CDR3 is CAWNHLCNSPLHF. The CDR3 coding sequence is TGTGCCTGGAACCACCTATGTAATTCACCCCTCCACTTT. J is TRBJ1-6 and V is TRBV30; no clear D. Trimming left V 4 bases short and J 6 bases short, with 10 bases between. Germline lookup yields CDR1 GTSNPN and CDR2 SVGIG (reference sequence). The CDR3 is 13 residues long.

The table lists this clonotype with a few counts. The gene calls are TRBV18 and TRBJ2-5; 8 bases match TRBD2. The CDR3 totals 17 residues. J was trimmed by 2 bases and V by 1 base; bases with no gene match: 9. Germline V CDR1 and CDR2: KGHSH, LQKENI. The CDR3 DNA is TGTGCCAGCTCACCACTCCCTATAGCGGGGCGACAAGAGACCCAGTACTTC. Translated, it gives CASSPLPIAGRQETQYF.

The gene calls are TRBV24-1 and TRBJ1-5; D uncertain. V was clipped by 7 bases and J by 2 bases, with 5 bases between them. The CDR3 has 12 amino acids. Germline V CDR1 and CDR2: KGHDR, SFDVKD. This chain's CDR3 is CATSRGNQPQHF. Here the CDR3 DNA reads TGTGCCACCAGCCGGGGCAATCAGCCCCAGCATTTT.

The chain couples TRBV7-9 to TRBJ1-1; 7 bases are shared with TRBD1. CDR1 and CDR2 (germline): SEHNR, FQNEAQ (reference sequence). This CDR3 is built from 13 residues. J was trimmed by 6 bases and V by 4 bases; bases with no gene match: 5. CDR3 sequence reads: CASSSNRGSEAFF. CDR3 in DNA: TGTGCCAGCAGCTCCAACAGGGGCTCTGAAGCTTTCTTT.

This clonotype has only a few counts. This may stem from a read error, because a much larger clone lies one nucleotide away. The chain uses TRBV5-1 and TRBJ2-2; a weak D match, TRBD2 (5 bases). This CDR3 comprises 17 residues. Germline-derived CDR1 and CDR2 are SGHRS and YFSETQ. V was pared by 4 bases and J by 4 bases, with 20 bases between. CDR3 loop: CASSPKTGNSGTGELFF. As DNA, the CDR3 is TGCGCCAGCAGCCCAAAAACGGGGAACAGCGGCACCGGGGAGCTGTTTTTT.

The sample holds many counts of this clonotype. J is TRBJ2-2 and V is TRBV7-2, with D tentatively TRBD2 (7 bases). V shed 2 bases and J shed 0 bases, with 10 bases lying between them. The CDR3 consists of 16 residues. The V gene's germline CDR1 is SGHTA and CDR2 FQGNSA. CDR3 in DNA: TGTGCCAGCAGCTTATCCGGGGGGCCGAACACCGGGGAGCTGTTTTTT. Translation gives CASSLSGGPNTGELFF.

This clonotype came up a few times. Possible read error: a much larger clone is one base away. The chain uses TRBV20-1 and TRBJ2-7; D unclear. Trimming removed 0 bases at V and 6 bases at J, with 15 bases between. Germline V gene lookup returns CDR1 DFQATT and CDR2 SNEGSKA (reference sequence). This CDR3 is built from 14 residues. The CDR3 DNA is TGCAGTGCTAGAGAAAGGGCAGTCCCCTCCGAGCAGTACTTC. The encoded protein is CSARERAVPSEQYF.

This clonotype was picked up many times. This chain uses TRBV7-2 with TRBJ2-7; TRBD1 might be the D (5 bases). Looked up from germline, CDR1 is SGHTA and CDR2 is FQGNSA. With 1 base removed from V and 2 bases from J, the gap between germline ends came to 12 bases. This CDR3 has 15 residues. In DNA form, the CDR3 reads TGTGCCAGCAGCTTAGAGCTGATAGGGGCCTACGAGCAGTACTTC. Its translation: CASSLELIGAYEQYF.

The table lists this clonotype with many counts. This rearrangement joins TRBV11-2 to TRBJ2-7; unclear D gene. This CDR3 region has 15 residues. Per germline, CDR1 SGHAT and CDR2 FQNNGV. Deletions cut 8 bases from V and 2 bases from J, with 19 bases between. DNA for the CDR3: TGTGCCAGCTCGAGAAACCCCGGCAGCCCCTACGAGCAGTACTTC. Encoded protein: CASSRNPGSPYEQYF.

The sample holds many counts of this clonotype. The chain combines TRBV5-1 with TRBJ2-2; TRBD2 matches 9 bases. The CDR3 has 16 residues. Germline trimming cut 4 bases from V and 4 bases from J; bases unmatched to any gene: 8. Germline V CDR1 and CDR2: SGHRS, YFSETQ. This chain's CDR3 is CASSTRASGATGELFF. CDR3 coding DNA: TGCGCCAGCAGCACGAGGGCTAGCGGGGCCACCGGGGAGCTGTTTTTT.

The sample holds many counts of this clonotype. The CDR3 sequence is CASSGRGSGNTIYF. The CDR3 region has the DNA TGCGCCAGCAGCGGAAGGGGATCTGGAAACACCATATATTTT. V and J are TRBV5-1 and TRBJ1-3, with D possibly being TRBD1 (5 bases). The CDR3 sequence is 14 residues long. V lost 4 bases, J lost 1 base, and 9 bases lay in between. Per germline, CDR1 SGHRS and CDR2 YFSETQ. The variable domain in full, completed from reference TRBV5-1 and TRBJ1-3, reads KAGVTQTPRYLIKTRGQQVTLSCSPISGHRSVSWYQQTPGQGLQFLFEYFSETQRNKGNFPGRFSGRQFSNSRSEMNVSTLELGDSALYLCASSGRGSGNTIYFGEGSWLTVV.

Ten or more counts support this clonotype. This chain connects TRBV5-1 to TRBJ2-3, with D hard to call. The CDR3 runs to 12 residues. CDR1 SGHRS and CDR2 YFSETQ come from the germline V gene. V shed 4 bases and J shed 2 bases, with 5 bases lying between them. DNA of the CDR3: TGCGCCAGCAGCCTCTACACAGATACGCAGTATTTT. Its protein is CASSLYTDTQYF. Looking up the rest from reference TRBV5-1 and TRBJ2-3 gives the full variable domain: KAGVTQTPRYLIKTRGQQVTLSCSPISGHRSVSWYQQTPGQGLQFLFEYFSETQRNKGNFPGRFSGRQFSNSRSEMNVSTLELGDSALYLCASSLYTDTQYFGPGTRLTVL.

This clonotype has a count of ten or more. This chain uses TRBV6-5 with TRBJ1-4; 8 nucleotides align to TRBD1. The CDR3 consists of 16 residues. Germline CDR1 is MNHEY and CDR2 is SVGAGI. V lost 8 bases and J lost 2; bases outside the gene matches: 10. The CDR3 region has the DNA TGTGCCAGCCGATCACAGGGGGGAGAGACTAATGAAAAACTGTTTTTT. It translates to CASRSQGGETNEKLFF.

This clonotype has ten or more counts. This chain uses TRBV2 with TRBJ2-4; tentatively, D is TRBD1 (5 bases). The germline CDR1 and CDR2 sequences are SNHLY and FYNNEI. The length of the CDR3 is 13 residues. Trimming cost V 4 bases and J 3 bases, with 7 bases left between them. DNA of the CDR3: TGTGCCAGCAGTGGACAGAACAAAAACATTCAGTACTTC. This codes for CASSGQNKNIQYF.

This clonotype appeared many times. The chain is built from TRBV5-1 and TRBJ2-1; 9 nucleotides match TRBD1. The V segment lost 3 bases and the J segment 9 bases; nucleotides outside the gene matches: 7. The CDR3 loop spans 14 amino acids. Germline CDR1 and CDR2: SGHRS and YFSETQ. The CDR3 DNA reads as TGCGCCAGCAGCTACGAAGGGACAGGGTTTGAGCAGTTCTTC. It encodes CASSYEGTGFEQFF.

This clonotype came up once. The CDR3 DNA reads TGTGCCAGCAGCAATCCCCTTTCCTACAATGAGCAGTTCTTC. It translates to CASSNPLSYNEQFF. The rearrangement joins TRBV12-3 or TRBV12-4 to TRBJ2-1; D is unresolved. V lost 6 bases, J lost 1 base, and 10 bases lay in between. The CDR3 loop spans 14 amino acids.

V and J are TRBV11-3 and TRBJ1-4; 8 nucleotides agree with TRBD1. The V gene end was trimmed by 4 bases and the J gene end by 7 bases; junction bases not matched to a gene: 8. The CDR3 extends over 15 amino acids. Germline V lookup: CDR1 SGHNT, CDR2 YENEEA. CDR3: CASSSMRTGTEKLFF. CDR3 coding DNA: TGTGCCAGCAGCTCAATGCGGACAGGGACTGAAAAACTGTTTTTT. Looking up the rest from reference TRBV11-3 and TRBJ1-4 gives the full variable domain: EAGVVQSPRYKIIEKKQPVAFWCNPISGHNTLYWYLQNLGQGPELLIRYENEEAVDDSQLPKDRFSAERLKGVDSTLKIQPAELGDSAVYLCASSSMRTGTEKLFFGSGTQLSVL.

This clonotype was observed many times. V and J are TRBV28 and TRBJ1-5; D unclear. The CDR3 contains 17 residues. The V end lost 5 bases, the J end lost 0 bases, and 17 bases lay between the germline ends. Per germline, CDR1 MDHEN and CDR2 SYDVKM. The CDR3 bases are TGTGCCAGCAGTCCCTCGGGTATGGCTTATAGCAATCAGCCCCAGCATTTT. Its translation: CASSPSGMAYSNQPQHF.

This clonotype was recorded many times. The CDR3 reads CSARDPTRGSYEQYF. For the CDR3, the DNA is TGCAGTGCTAGAGATCCTACAAGGGGGTCCTACGAGCAGTACTTC. V and J are TRBV20-1 and TRBJ2-7; D possibly corresponds to TRBD1 (6 bases). V was clipped by 0 bases and J by 1 base, with 13 bases between them. From germline, CDR1 is DFQATT and CDR2 SNEGSKA (reference sequence). There are 15 residues in the CDR3.

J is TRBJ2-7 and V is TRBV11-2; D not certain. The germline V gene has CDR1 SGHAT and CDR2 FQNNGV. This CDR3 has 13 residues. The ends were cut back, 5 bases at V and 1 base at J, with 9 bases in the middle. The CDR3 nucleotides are TGTGCCAGCAGCGACAACCCATCCTACGAGCAGTACTTC. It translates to CASSDNPSYEQYF.

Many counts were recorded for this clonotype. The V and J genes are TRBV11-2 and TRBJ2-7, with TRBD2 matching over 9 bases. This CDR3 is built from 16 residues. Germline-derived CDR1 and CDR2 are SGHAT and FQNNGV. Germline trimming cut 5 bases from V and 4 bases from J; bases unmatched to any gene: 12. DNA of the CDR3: TGTGCCAGCAGCATCCCGGCGGCGGGGGGGATATACGAGCAGTACTTC. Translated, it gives CASSIPAAGGIYEQYF.

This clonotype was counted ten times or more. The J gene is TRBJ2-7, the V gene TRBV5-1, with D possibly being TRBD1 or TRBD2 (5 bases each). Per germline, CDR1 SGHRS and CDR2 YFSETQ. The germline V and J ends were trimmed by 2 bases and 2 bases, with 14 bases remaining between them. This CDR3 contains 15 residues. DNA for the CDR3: TGCGCCAGCAGCTTAGAGGGGCTAAACACCTACGAGCAGTACTTC. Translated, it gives CASSLEGLNTYEQYF.

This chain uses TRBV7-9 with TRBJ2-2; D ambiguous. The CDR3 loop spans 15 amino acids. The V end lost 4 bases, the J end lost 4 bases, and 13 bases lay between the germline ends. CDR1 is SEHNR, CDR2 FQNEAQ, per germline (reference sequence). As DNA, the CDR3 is TGTGCCAGCAGCTCCCGGGCTCCGAGCACCGGGGAGCTGTTTTTT. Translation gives CASSSRAPSTGELFF.

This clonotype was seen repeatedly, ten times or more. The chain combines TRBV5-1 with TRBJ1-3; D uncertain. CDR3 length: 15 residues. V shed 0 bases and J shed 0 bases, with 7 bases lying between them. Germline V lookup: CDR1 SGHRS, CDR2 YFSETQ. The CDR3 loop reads CASSLGQTSGNTIYF. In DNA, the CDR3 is TGCGCCAGCAGCTTGGGACAAACCTCTGGAAACACCATATATTTT.

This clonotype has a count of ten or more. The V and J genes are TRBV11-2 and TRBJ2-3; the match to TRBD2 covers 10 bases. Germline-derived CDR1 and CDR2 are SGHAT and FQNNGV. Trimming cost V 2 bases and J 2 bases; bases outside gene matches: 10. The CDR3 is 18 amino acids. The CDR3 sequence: CASSLRGRTSGVTDTQYF. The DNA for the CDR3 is TGTGCCAGCAGCTTACGGGGTAGGACTAGCGGAGTCACAGATACGCAGTATTTT.

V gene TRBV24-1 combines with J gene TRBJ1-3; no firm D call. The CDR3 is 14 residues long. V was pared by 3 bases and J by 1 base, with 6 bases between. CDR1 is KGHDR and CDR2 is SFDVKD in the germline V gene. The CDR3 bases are TGTGCCACCAGTGATGCCCTTTCTGGAAACACCATATATTTT. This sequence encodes CATSDALSGNTIYF.

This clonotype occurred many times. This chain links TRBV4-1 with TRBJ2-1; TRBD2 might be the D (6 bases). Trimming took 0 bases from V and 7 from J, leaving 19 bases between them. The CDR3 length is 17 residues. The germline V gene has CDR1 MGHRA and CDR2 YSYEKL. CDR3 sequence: CASSQDGGRRGLNEQFF. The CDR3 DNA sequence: TGCGCCAGCAGCCAAGATGGGGGGAGGAGGGGTCTGAATGAGCAGTTCTTC.

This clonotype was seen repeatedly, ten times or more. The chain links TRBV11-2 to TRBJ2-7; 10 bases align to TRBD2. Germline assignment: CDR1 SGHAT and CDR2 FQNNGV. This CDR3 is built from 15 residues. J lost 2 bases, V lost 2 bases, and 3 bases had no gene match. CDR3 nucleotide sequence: TGTGCCAGCAGCTTATTAGCGGGAGGTACCTACGAGCAGTACTTC. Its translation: CASSLLAGGTYEQYF.